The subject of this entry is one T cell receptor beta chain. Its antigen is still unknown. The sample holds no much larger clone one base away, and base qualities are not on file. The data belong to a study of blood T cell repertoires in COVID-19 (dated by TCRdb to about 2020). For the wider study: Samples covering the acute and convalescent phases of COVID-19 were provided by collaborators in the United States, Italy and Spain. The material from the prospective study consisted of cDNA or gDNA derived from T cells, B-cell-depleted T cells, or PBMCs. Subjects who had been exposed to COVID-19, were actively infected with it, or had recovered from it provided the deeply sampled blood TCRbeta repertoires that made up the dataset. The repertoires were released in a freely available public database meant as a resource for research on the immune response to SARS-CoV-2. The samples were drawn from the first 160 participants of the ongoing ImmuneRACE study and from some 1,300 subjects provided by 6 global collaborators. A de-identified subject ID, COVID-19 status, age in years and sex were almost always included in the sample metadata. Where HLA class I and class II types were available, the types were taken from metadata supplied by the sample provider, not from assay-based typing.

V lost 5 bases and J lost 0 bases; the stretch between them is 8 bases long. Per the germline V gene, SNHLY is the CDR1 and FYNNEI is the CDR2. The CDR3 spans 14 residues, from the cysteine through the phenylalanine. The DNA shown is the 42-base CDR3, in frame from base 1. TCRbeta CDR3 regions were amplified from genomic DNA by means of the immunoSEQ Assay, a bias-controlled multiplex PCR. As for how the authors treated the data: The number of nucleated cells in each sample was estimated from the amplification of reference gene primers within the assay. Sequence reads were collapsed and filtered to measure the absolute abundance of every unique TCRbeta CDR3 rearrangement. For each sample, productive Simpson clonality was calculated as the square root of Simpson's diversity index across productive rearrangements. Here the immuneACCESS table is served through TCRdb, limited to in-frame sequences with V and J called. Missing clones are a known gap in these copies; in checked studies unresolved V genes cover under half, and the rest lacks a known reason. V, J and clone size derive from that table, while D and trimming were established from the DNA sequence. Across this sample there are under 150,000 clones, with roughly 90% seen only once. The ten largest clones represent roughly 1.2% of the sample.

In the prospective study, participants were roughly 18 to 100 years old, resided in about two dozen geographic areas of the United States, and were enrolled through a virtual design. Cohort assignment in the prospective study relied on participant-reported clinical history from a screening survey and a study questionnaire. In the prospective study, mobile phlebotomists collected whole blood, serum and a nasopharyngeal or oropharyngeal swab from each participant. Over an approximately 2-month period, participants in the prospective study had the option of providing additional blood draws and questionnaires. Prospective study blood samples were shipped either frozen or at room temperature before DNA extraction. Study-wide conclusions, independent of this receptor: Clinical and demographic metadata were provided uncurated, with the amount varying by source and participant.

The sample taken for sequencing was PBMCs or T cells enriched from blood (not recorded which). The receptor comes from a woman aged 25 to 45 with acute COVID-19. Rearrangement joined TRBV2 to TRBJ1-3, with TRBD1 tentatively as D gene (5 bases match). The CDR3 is CASSQDTSGNTIYF. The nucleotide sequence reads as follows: TGTGCCAGCAGTCAGGACACCTCTGGAAACACCATATATTTT.